A selection of T cell receptor beta chains follows, all from one sample in a study of blood T cell repertoires in COVID-19. Libraries were prepared by immunoSEQ multiplex PCR; TCRdb keeps only in-frame clonotypes and omits some of them. The sample carries some 97,000 clones, 70% to 90% recorded once. Sequenced: peripheral blood. The receptors here all came from a human donor in a cohort sampled during active COVID-19. The CDR3 runs from the conserved cysteine through the conserved F or W. The D gene is left open where the match is weak.

D gene	V gene	J gene	CDR3 DNA	CDR3 protein
TRBD1	TRBV27	TRBJ2-7	TGTGCCAGCAGTTTCGCCGCCGGGACAGGGGGCTACGAGCAGTACTTC	CASSFAAGTGGYEQYF
-	TRBV6-1	TRBJ1-5	TGTGCCAGCAGTGAAGGGAGGGTTCGGAATCAGCCCCAGCATTTT	CASSEGRVRNQPQHF
-	TRBV5-1	TRBJ1-1	TGCGCCAGCAGTAATGTGGGACAAGGGAACACTGAAGCTTTCTTT	CASSNVGQGNTEAFF
TRBD1	TRBV7-9	TRBJ2-7	TGTGCCAGCAGCACGGGACAGGGGAGCTCCTACGAGCAGTACTTC	CASSTGQGSSYEQYF
-	TRBV2	TRBJ1-3	TGTGCCAGCAGTGAGGGCCAGGGCAACTCTGGAAACACCATATATTTT	CASSEGQGNSGNTIYF
-	TRBV28	TRBJ1-5	TGTGCCAGCAGTTTAACGGGGGGGAGTGGCAATCAGCCCCAGCATTTT	CASSLTGGSGNQPQHF
TRBD1	TRBV5-1	TRBJ1-1	TGCGCCAGTGAAGAAGGGGGCGGCACTGAAGCTTTCTTT	CASEEGGGTEAFF
TRBD2	TRBV19	TRBJ2-2	TGTGCCAGTAGTACAGTAAGCGGGAGAGGTACCGGGGAGCTGTTTTTT	CASSTVSGRGTGELFF
TRBD1	TRBV11-2	TRBJ2-2	TGTGCCAGCAGCCTTCGGACAGGGCTCGGCGGGGAGCTGTTTTTT	CASSLRTGLGGELFF
TRBD1	TRBV7-9	TRBJ2-7	TGTGCCAGCACCCTAATACCGGGACAGGGTCACTACGAGCAGTACTTC	CASTLIPGQGHYEQYF
-	TRBV2	TRBJ1-6	TGTGCCTCTACGGGAGGGGAAGAACATAATTCACCCCTCCACTTT	CASTGGEEHNSPLHF
TRBD1	TRBV28	TRBJ1-6	TGTGCCAGCGGGACAGGGGGCTCCTATAATTCACCCCTCCACTTT	CASGTGGSYNSPLHF
TRBD2	TRBV28	TRBJ2-1	TGTGCCAGCCGAGGGACTAGCGGCCACAATGAGCAGTTCTTC	CASRGTSGHNEQFF
TRBD1	TRBV18	TRBJ2-2	TGTGCCAGCTCACCAGGACAGGTTCCCACCGGGGAGCTGTTTTTT	CASSPGQVPTGELFF
TRBD1	TRBV30	TRBJ1-1	TGTGCCTGGAGTGCCGGGACAGTGAACACTGAAGCTTTCTTT	CAWSAGTVNTEAFF
-	TRBV11-3	TRBJ2-3	TGTGCCAGCTCGACTGGCCTCACAGATACGCAGTATTTT	CASSTGLTDTQYF
TRBD2	TRBV20-1	TRBJ2-3	TGCAGTGCTAGTCTAGCGGGAGGGGGCACAGATACGCAGTATTTT	CSASLAGGGTDTQYF